This TCR beta chain was obtained from a study of beta chain features in type 1 diabetes. Overall study: Healthy donors, compared against patients, showed similar age, gender and cell yields.

CD45RO/CCR7/CD25/CD127/CD95/CD27 separated CD4+ naive, central memory, regulatory and stem cell-like memory cells by sorting. Once sorted, every population was more than 98% pure. TCRB transcripts that were expressed got sequenced, as all of the isolated RNA had been reverse transcribed. Here immunoSEQ multiplex PCR was the method, and the copy in TCRdb shows in-frame clones only, minus some. Of some 660,000 clones listed, more than 12% were seen once; the top ten hold nearly 0.04%. With regard to this clone: Its antigen is currently unknown.

Study findings and constraints: For Type 1 diabetes patients, all four CD4+ subsets carried TCRB CDR3s that were moderately but significantly shorter. Fewer insertions but more deletions were seen at VDJ junctions in type 1 diabetes patients.

The CDR3 contains 12 residues. CDR1 and CDR2 (germline): WSHSY, SAAADI. Trimming stripped 4 bases from V and 10 bases from J, with 13 bases between. V and J are TRBV10-2 and TRBJ1-2; D uncertain. The sample taken for sequencing was naive CD4+ T cells from blood. The receptor comes from a young man with type 1 diabetes. The CDR3 DNA follows: TGCGCCAGCAGTGTAGGCCGACCTAACTACACCTTC. Its protein product is CASSVGRPNYTF.